The following is a TCR beta chain sequence with its context. Which antigen it targets is not known. The entry originates in a study of T cells expressing NK-cell markers (dated by TCRdb to 2020 to 2022). Background on the whole study: Three sorted T-cell subsets (CD3+CD56+NKG2C+, CD3+CD56+NKG2C- and CD3+CD56-NKG2C+) from about 8 donors had their TCR beta-chain repertoires profiled. The study sequenced eight donors, all healthy volunteers chosen at random: three men and five women. Illumina HiSeq 2000/2500, MiSeq or NextSeq was used to sequence libraries as 2 x 150 bp reads. Among the eight sequenced donors, only one was HCMV-seronegative, while the other seven were HCMV-seropositive. The study at large found these results: Those dominant clonotypes were again the most abundant among CD3+CD56-NKG2C+ cells in a few donors, at about 28.3-60.1%. In over five donors, the dominant CD3+CD56+NKG2C+ clonotypes were among the top 10 CD8+ clonotypes and accounted for about 1.0-7.5% of CD8+ T cells. It remained unclear whether the expanded NKG2C-expressing T cell clones were specific for HCMV antigens.

Sequencing was performed on an Illumina HiSeq 2000. TCR beta cDNA libraries were prepared using 5'RACE template switching, which introduced a universal primer site and unique molecular identifiers. Priming for cDNA synthesis came from the TCR beta constant segment, and two successive PCR amplification steps followed. On the authors' methods: Reads were demultiplexed and grouped by UMI with MIGEC, and clonotypes were assembled and quantified with MiTCR. Only TCR cDNA sequences supported by at least two reads were kept to exclude erroneous sequences. The tcR package was used for downstream repertoire analysis, with clonotypes matched between fractions based on CDR3 nucleotide sequence plus V segment. VDJmatch was used to annotate antigen specificity against VDJdb, with one amino acid substitution allowed in CDR3. After TCRdb reprocessed the reads, each CDR3 protein sequence was kept as one row, without DNA. TCRdb, rather than the study authors, made the V and J calls. This sample's table carries 550,000 to 600,000 distinct CDR3 sequences. Approximately 3.6% of the sample goes to the ten largest clones.

HCMV serostatus was determined by detecting HCMV-specific IgG in serum with a commercial ELISA kit. Peripheral blood mononuclear cells were isolated from blood by Ficoll density gradient centrifugation. The germline V gene gives CDR1 as SGHTA and CDR2 as FQGTGA. The CDR3 sequence holds 21 residues, the cysteine and phenylalanine included. The coding DNA is unavailable. The sequenced sample consisted of blood T cells: a sorted CD56 or NKG2C T cell subset, CD4+ or CD8+ T cells, or bulk PBMC T cells (not recorded which). The rearrangement joined TRBV7-3 to TRBJ2-1; TCRdb picks TRBD2, but there is no DNA to check that call. This TCR was sampled from a man aged 18-30 years in good health. Donor details come from another sample of the same person, matched by shared clones. This receptor carries the CDR3 CASSLNLPVISGRGLYNEQFF.